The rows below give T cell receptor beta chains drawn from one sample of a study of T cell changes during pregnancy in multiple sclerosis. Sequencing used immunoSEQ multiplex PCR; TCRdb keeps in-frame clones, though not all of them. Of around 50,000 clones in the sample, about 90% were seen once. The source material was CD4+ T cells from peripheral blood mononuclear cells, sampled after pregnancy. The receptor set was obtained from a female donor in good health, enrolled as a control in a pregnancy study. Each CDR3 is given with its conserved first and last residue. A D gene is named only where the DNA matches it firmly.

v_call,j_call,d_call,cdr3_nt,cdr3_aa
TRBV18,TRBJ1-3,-,TGTGCCAGCTCACGAACCGGACAGTTAATAACTGGAAACACCATATATTTT,CASSRTGQLITGNTIYF
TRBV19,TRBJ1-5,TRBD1,TGTGCCAGTATTGACAGGGACAATCAGCCCCAGCATTTT,CASIDRDNQPQHF
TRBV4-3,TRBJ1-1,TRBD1,TGCGCCAGCAGCCCAGATTTCTCCGGGACAGAGGCTTTCTTT,CASSPDFSGTEAFF
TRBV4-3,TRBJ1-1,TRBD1,TGCGCCAGCAGCAGAGGGACAGCCATGAACACTGAAGCTTTCTTT,CASSRGTAMNTEAFF
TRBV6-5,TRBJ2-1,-,TGTGCCAGCAGTTACTCGACGTGGGGGGGCCCGAATGAGCAGTTCTTC,CASSYSTWGGPNEQFF
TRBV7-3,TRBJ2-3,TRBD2,TGTGCCAGCAGCTCGAAAGCGACGACAACTAGCGGGGGGGCCGCAGATACGCAGTATTTT,CASSSKATTTSGGAADTQYF
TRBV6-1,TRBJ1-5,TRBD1,TGTGCCAGCAGTGAAGGGTTCTGGACAGGGAAGAGGAGCAATCAGCCCCAGCATTTT,CASSEGFWTGKRSNQPQHF
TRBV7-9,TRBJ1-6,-,TGTGCCAGCAGCCCCGGACAAGGGATCGGTTCACCCCTCCACTTT,CASSPGQGIGSPLHF
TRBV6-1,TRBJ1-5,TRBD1,TGTGCCAGCAGTGTATGGGACAGTAATCAGCCCCAGCATTTT,CASSVWDSNQPQHF
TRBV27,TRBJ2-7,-,TGTGCCAGCAGTCCTAAGGGGACAAGGTACGAGCAGTACTTC,CASSPKGTRYEQYF
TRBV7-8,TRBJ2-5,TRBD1,TGTGCCAGCAGCTTAGGGGACAGGTCCCAAGAGACCCAGTACTTC,CASSLGDRSQETQYF
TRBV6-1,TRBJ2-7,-,TGTGCCAGCATAAAATCAGGGGTCTCCTACGAGCAGTACTTC,CASIKSGVSYEQYF
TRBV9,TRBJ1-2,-,TGTGCCAGCAGCGCACAACAGGGATATGATGGCTACACCTTC,CASSAQQGYDGYTF
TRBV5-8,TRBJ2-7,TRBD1,TGTGCCAGCAGCTTTACAGGGACAGGGGGCATTTACGAGCAGTACTTC,CASSFTGTGGIYEQYF
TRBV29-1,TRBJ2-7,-,TGCAGCGCTTTCGATCCGGGACTTTCCTACGAGCAGTACTTC,CSAFDPGLSYEQYF
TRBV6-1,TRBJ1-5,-,TGTGCCAGCAGTGAAAATGTAGACAGAAAGAATCAGCCCCAGCATTTT,CASSENVDRKNQPQHF
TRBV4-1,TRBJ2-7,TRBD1,TGCGCCAGCAGCCAGAGCACCGGGACAGAATCCTACGAGCAGTACTTC,CASSQSTGTESYEQYF
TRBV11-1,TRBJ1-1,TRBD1,TGTGCCAGCAGCTTAGAGGGCACAGGGGGCAGTGAAGCTTTCTTT,CASSLEGTGGSEAFF
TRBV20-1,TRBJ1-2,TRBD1,TGCAGTGCTAGAGATCGGAATCGGGACAGCTTC,CSARDRNRDSF
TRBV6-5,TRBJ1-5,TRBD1,TGTGCCAGCTCCTTCAGGGGGACCAATCAGCCCCAGCATTTT,CASSFRGTNQPQHF
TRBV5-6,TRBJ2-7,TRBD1,TGTGCCAGCAGCAAGACAGGGTTCTACTACGAGCAGTACTTC,CASSKTGFYYEQYF
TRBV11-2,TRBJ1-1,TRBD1,TGTGCCAGCAGCTTAGGTTCTTCAGGGGGCACTGAAGCTTTCTTT,CASSLGSSGGTEAFF